This T cell receptor beta chain was identified during a study of T-cell memory formation after mild COVID-19. Points from the study as a whole: Clones that contracted from day 15 to 85 were balanced CD4/CD8, while later expanders leaned CD4+.

There are a few counts of this clonotype. Its antigen is unidentified. CDR3 length: 16 residues. Germline V gene sequence: CDR1 LGHNA, CDR2 YNFKEQ. V lost 1 base and J lost 5; bases outside the gene matches: 9. After 5'RACE with constant-segment primers, TCR alpha and TCR beta cDNA libraries carrying sample barcodes and UMIs were obtained. Using its own MiXCR run on the 5' RACE reads, TCRdb lists one record per CDR3 protein. The sample has approximately 240,000 distinct CDR3 sequences; roughly 15% are singletons. The rearrangement joins TRBV4-2 to TRBJ2-5; 8 bases line up with TRBD1. The sequence was collected from a man younger than 35 who had mild COVID-19 (a few samples of this study predate the infection). Cell type and time point are not known. Sequenced input: PBMCs or a T cell subset sorted from them (not recorded which). Here the CDR3 reads CASSQGADRVVETQYF. CDR3 bases: TGTGCCAGCAGCCAAGGGGCGGACAGGGTGGTGGAGACCCAGTACTTC.